Listed here are 30 T cell receptor beta chains from one sample, sequenced in a study of T cells in tuberculosis. The assay was immunoSEQ multiplex PCR, and TCRdb's table has in-frame clones only and misses some. The data contain fewer than 35,000 clones, roughly 94% of them singletons. The sequenced sample consisted of PBMCs. The receptors derive from a donor aged 10 to 29 with latent tuberculosis or without tuberculosis infection.

DNA of the CDR3: TGTGCCAGCAGTGAGACAGTGAGCGAGCAGTACTTC. Residues: CASSETVSEQYF. This chain connects TRBV2 to TRBJ2-7, with a weak D call TRBD1 (5 bases). Per the germline V gene, CDR1 is SNHLY and CDR2 is FYNNEI. V lost 3 bases, J lost 6 bases, and 9 bases lay in between. The CDR3 is 12 amino acids. The whole variable domain, filled in from reference TRBV2 and TRBJ2-7, reads EPEVTQTPSHQVTQMGQEVILRCVPISNHLYFYWYRQILGQKVEFLVSFYNNEISEKSEIFDDQFSVERPDGSNFTLKIRSTKLEDSAMYFCASSETVSEQYFGPGTRLTVT.

The J gene is TRBJ2-1, the V gene TRBV5-1; 13 nucleotides line up with TRBD2. This CDR3 is 16 amino acids long. Germline CDR1 SGHRS, CDR2 YFSETQ. J was trimmed by 2 bases and V by 4 bases; bases with no gene match: 3. The CDR3 spells CASSRTSGSTYNEQFF. For the CDR3, the DNA is TGCGCCAGCAGCAGGACTAGCGGGAGCACCTACAATGAGCAGTTCTTC.

J is TRBJ1-3 and V is TRBV2, with D perhaps TRBD1 (5 bases). This CDR3 is built from 15 residues. Trimming shortened V by 5 bases and J by 0 bases, and 11 bases separated the two germline ends. Germline V lookup: CDR1 SNHLY, CDR2 FYNNEI. CDR3 sequence: CASSFTGFSGNTIYF. In DNA form, the CDR3 reads TGTGCCAGCAGTTTTACAGGATTCTCTGGAAACACCATATATTTT.

This chain links TRBV6-6 with TRBJ2-6; 9 nucleotides line up with TRBD1. This CDR3 is 16 amino acids long. CDR1 is MNHNY and CDR2 is SVGAGI in the germline V gene (reference sequence). The J segment lost 3 bases and the V segment lost 4 bases, leaving 4 bases of the junction unmatched. DNA for the CDR3: TGTGCCAGCAGTTGGACAGGGGACGGTGGGGCCAACGTCCTGACTTTC. Amino acid sequence: CASSWTGDGGANVLTF.

This clone was found once. The CDR3 sequence is CASSFSSYNEQFF. The CDR3 nucleotides are TGTGCCAGCAGCTTTAGCTCCTACAATGAGCAGTTCTTC. The chain links TRBV7-2 to TRBJ2-1, with no clear D. The CDR3 has 13 residues. Germline CDR1 reads SGHTA; CDR2 reads FQGNSA. Trimming removed 3 bases at V and 0 bases at J, with 3 bases between. The full variable domain, completed using reference TRBV7-2 and TRBJ2-1, is GAGVSQSPSNKVTEKGKDVELRCDPISGHTALYWYRQSLGQGLEFLIYFQGNSAPDKSGLPSDRFSAERTGGSVSTLTIQRTQQEDSAVYLCASSFSSYNEQFFGPGTRLTVL.

The CDR3 bases are TGTGCCAGCAGCCGCCGAGACAGGGGCCACGAGCAGTACTTC. This gives the protein CASSRRDRGHEQYF. The V and J genes are TRBV6-5 and TRBJ2-7, with 8 bases matching TRBD1. CDR3 length equals 14 residues. Germline V gene sequence: CDR1 MNHEY, CDR2 SVGAGI. V trimming: 6 bases; J trimming: 5 bases; junction bases outside the gene matches: 9.

The genes are TRBV11-2 and TRBJ2-7; D call uncertain. The germline V and J ends were trimmed by 5 bases and 4 bases, with 12 bases remaining between them. The CDR3 has 13 amino acids. The V gene's germline CDR1 is SGHAT and CDR2 FQNNGV. The CDR3 coding sequence is TGTGCCAGCAGCCCGGTGTCCGTTTACGAGCAGTACTTC. Encoded protein: CASSPVSVYEQYF.

J is TRBJ2-7 and V is TRBV5-1; TRBD1 agrees at 8 bases. Germline V gene data show CDR1 as SGHRS and CDR2 as YFSETQ. CDR3 length: 15 amino acids. J lost 6 bases, V lost 0 bases, and 8 bases had no gene match. In DNA form, the CDR3 reads TGCGCCAGCAGCTTGGGGACAGGGAATAAAGGCGAGCAGTACTTC. This translates into CASSLGTGNKGEQYF.

The J gene is TRBJ2-1, the V gene TRBV20-1; 9 bases agree with TRBD1. V dropped 7 bases and J dropped 15; count of bases not matched to a gene: 7. Germline V gene data show CDR1 as DFQATT and CDR2 as SNEGSKA (reference sequence). The CDR3 totals 10 residues. The CDR3 loop reads CSEKTGGPFF. The CDR3 nucleotides are TGCAGTGAAAAGACAGGGGGGCCGTTCTTC.

The rearrangement joins TRBV9 to TRBJ2-2; the D is unclear. The germline V gene encodes CDR1 SGDLS and CDR2 YYNGEE. The CDR3 has 16 residues. V dropped 0 bases and J dropped 2 bases, with 11 bases sitting between them. This chain's CDR3 is CASSVGLHFNTGELFF. The CDR3 coding sequence is TGTGCCAGCAGCGTAGGTTTACATTTCAACACCGGGGAGCTGTTTTTT.

The chain combines TRBV15 with TRBJ2-1; 9 nucleotides align to TRBD2. The CDR3 covers 14 residues. V was clipped by 7 bases and J by 6 bases; unmatched bases: 7. CDR1 LNHNV and CDR2 YYDKDF come from the germline V gene (reference sequence). In nucleotides, the CDR3 is TGTGCCACCACGCAAGGCGGGAGGGTCAATGAGCAGTTCTTC. Encoded protein: CATTQGGRVNEQFF.

V gene TRBV5-1 combines with J gene TRBJ2-7; D remains unclear. The CDR3 consists of 12 residues. The germline CDR1 and CDR2 sequences are SGHRS and YFSETQ. Trimming removed 3 bases at V and 0 bases at J, with 4 bases between. The CDR3, as DNA: TGCGCCAGCAGCTCCAGCTCCTACGAGCAGTACTTC. Encoded protein: CASSSSSYEQYF.

The V call is TRBV6-5, the J call TRBJ1-1, with a possible D match to TRBD1 (5 bases). Trimming left V 4 bases short and J 4 bases short, with 13 bases between. Germline-derived CDR1 and CDR2 are MNHEY and SVGAGI. The length of the CDR3 is 14 residues. The chain's CDR3 is CASSSGGTGTEAFF. The CDR3 region has the DNA TGTGCCAGCAGTTCCGGAGGGACGGGCACTGAAGCTTTCTTT.

V and J are TRBV4-3 and TRBJ2-6; 7 positions agree with TRBD1. The CDR3 runs to 22 residues. Germline CDR1 is LGHNA and CDR2 is YSLEER. V trimming: 0 bases; J trimming: 0 bases; junction bases outside the gene matches: 17. The CDR3 nucleotides read TGCGCCAGCAGCCAAGACTTAATTTCCCGGGACAGCCTTTTCTCTGGGGCCAACGTCCTGACTTTC. This encodes CASSQDLISRDSLFSGANVLTF.

This chain joins TRBV29-1 and TRBJ1-2; D is uncertain. The CDR3 spans 15 residues. Trimming removed 5 bases from V and 0 bases from J, with 16 bases in between. From germline, CDR1 is SQVTM and CDR2 ANQGSEA. The CDR3 DNA sequence: TGCAGCGTTTCCCCAGGAACATTATCTAACTATGGCTACACCTTC. Amino acids: CSVSPGTLSNYGYTF. The variable domain in full, completed from reference TRBV29-1 and TRBJ1-2, reads SAVISQKPSRDICQRGTSLTIQCQVDSQVTMMFWYRQQPGQSLTLIATANQGSEATYESGFVIDKFPISRPNLTFSTLTVSNMSPEDSSIYLCSVSPGTLSNYGYTFGSGTRLTVV.

This chain links TRBV29-1 with TRBJ2-2; 10 nucleotides agree with TRBD2. Germline V gives CDR1 SQVTM, CDR2 ANQGSEA. The CDR3 loop spans 14 amino acids. The V segment lost 5 bases and the J segment 5 bases; nucleotides outside the gene matches: 5. CDR3 DNA: TGCAGCGTTCGAAGCGGGAGGGGAACCGGGGAGCTGTTTTTT. Protein product: CSVRSGRGTGELFF.

V and J are TRBV29-1 and TRBJ2-7; 13 nucleotides match TRBD2. CDR1 is SQVTM, CDR2 ANQGSEA, per germline. The trim removed 6 bases at V and 7 bases at J, leaving 3 bases unmatched. The CDR3 is 12 amino acids. This chain's CDR3 is CSVLGLAGEQYF. The DNA for the CDR3 is TGCAGCGTCTTGGGACTAGCGGGAGAGCAGTACTTC.

The chain is built from TRBV6-5 and TRBJ1-3, with 9 positions matching TRBD1. Germline V gene sequence: CDR1 MNHEY, CDR2 SVGAGI. There are 15 residues in the CDR3. Losses at the gene ends were 5 bases for V and 1 base for J; bases not matched to a gene: 3. The CDR3, as DNA: TGTGCCAGCAGTCGAGGGACAGGGTCTGGAAACACCATATATTTT. This sequence encodes CASSRGTGSGNTIYF.

This clone was seen only once. This chain's CDR3 is CASAPWGGSIYNEQFF. CDR3 nucleotide sequence: TGTGCCAGCGCTCCTTGGGGCGGGAGTATATACAATGAGCAGTTCTTC. V is TRBV7-8 and J is TRBJ2-1, with 7 positions matching TRBD2. Germline values: CDR1 SGHVS, CDR2 FQNEAQ. The V segment lost 8 bases and the J segment 4 bases; nucleotides outside the gene matches: 14. The CDR3 extends over 16 amino acids.

This chain connects TRBV5-1 to TRBJ2-7; D is perhaps TRBD2 (6 bases). The ends were cut back, 1 base at V and 7 bases at J, with 12 bases in the middle. The germline V gene has CDR1 SGHRS and CDR2 YFSETQ. There are 13 residues in the CDR3. The CDR3 sequence: CASSLNWGREQYF. The DNA for the CDR3 is TGCGCCAGCAGCTTGAATTGGGGGAGGGAGCAGTACTTC.

V gene TRBV5-1 combines with J gene TRBJ1-1; D is possibly TRBD1 (6 bases). Trimming cost V 2 bases and J 5 bases, with 13 bases left between them. Germline CDR1 and CDR2: SGHRS and YFSETQ. The CDR3 length is 14 residues. Written as DNA, the CDR3 is TGCGCCAGCAGCTTAGACAGGTCCGAAACTGAAGCTTTCTTT. It is translated as CASSLDRSETEAFF.

V and J are TRBV5-1 and TRBJ2-1; TRBD2 matches 10 bases. This CDR3 is built from 16 residues. After removal of 2 bases from V and 8 bases from J, the junction contained 10 bases not matched to a gene. The germline V gene has CDR1 SGHRS and CDR2 YFSETQ. The CDR3 DNA sequence: TGCGCCAGCAGCTTTCGAGCGGGAGGGCCTTATTATGAGCAGTTCTTC. Translated, it gives CASSFRAGGPYYEQFF.

This chain uses TRBV19 with TRBJ2-7, with D possibly matching TRBD1 (5 bases). CDR3 size: 15 residues. V was pared by 11 bases and J by 3 bases, with 23 bases between. Per germline, CDR1 LNHDA and CDR2 SQIVND (reference sequence). The chain's CDR3 is CALFSPGREFYEQYF. The CDR3 DNA is TGTGCCTTGTTCTCCCCGGGCAGGGAATTCTACGAGCAGTACTTC.

The chain recombines TRBV4-1 with TRBJ1-4, with 7 bases aligning to TRBD1. V was clipped by 2 bases and J by 15 bases; unmatched bases: 21. CDR1 MGHRA and CDR2 YSYEKL come from the germline V gene. The CDR3 totals 17 residues. CDR3 region: CASSQLKGQLNGRGLFF. DNA of the CDR3: TGCGCCAGCAGCCAACTTAAGGGACAGCTTAATGGGCGGGGATTGTTTTTT.

This clone came up once. This rearrangement joins TRBV9 to TRBJ2-4; perhaps TRBD1 as D (6 bases). CDR1 is SGDLS and CDR2 is YYNGEE in the germline V gene. The V end lost 5 bases, the J end lost 5 bases, and 14 bases lay between the germline ends. This CDR3 comprises 14 residues. The CDR3 DNA is TGTGCCAGCAGTCGAACGGGACACCAAAACATTCAGTACTTC. Translated: CASSRTGHQNIQYF.

V and J are TRBV28 and TRBJ1-2, with unresolved D. V dropped 6 bases and J dropped 4 bases, with 12 bases sitting between them. The CDR3 totals 13 residues. The germline V gene encodes CDR1 MDHEN and CDR2 SYDVKM. Here the CDR3 reads CASSRARFYGYTF. DNA of the CDR3: TGTGCCAGCAGCCGCGCCCGCTTCTATGGCTACACCTTC.

This clone was counted once. This chain connects TRBV28 to TRBJ2-7, with 8 bases fitting TRBD2. Germline trimming cut 6 bases from V and 1 base from J; bases unmatched to any gene: 2. CDR3 length equals 13 residues. Germline V gene lookup returns CDR1 MDHEN and CDR2 SYDVKM. The CDR3 DNA reads as TGTGCCAGCAGCTTAGCGGGATCCTACGAGCAGTACTTC. The encoded protein is CASSLAGSYEQYF.

The chain employs TRBV7-2 and TRBJ2-2, with 15 bases identical to TRBD2. After removal of 5 bases from V and 4 bases from J, the junction contained 8 bases not matched to a gene. The CDR3 is made up of 18 amino acids. Germline V gene lookup returns CDR1 SGHTA and CDR2 FQGNSA. The CDR3 here is CASSQGLAGGISTGELFF. Here the CDR3 DNA reads TGTGCCAGCAGCCAGGGACTAGCGGGAGGTATTAGCACCGGGGAGCTGTTTTTT.

V is TRBV7-6 and J is TRBJ2-1, with 11 bases aligning to TRBD2. Germline-derived CDR1 and CDR2 are SGHVS and FNYEAQ. The CDR3 is 15 amino acids. V lost 5 bases, J lost 4 bases, and 4 bases stayed unmatched. The CDR3 protein is CASSLRTSGYNEQFF. The CDR3 DNA sequence: TGTGCCAGCAGCCTCCGGACTAGCGGGTACAATGAGCAGTTCTTC.

The chain has TRBV5-1 and TRBJ2-7; 9 positions agree with TRBD2. Germline-derived CDR1 and CDR2 are SGHRS and YFSETQ. The CDR3 extends over 15 amino acids. Trimming took 5 bases from V and 2 from J; bases not matched to a gene: 8. As DNA, the CDR3 is TGCGCCAGCAGTAGCCGGACTAGCGTCGCCTACGAGCAGTACTTC. Translated, it gives CASSSRTSVAYEQYF.